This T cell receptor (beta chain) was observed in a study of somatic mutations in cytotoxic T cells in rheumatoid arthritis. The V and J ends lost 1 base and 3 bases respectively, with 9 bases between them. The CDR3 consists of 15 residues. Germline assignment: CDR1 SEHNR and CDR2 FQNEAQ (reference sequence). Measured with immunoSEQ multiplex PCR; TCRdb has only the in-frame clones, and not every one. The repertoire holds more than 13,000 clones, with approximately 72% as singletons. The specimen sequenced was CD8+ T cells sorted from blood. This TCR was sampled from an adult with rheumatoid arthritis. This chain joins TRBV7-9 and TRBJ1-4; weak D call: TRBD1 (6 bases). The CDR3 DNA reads TGTGCCAGCAGCTTAGGGGGGGCTTCTAATGAAAAACTGTTTTTT. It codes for CASSLGGASNEKLFF.